The rows below give T cell receptor beta chains drawn from one sample of a study of patients and donors after allogeneic stem cell transplantation. TCRdb itself ran the RT-PCR reads through MiXCR, one entry per CDR3 protein. The table records 900,000 to 1,000,000 distinct CDR3 sequences, about 20% of them present only once. The sample taken for sequencing was blood, either unsorted or a sorted T cell fraction (not recorded which). Receptors were obtained from a human donor who was either an allogeneic HSCT recipient or a stem cell or donor lymphocyte infusion donor (not recorded which). It is not recorded whose cells these are; they may come from a transplant donor. Each CDR3 is given with its conserved first and last residue. The order of the fields is clone size, CDR3 length, J gene, V gene, D gene, CDR3 DNA, CDR3 protein. A D gene is named only where the DNA matches it firmly. A row's size may be missing; if present it is once, few, many or a size class.

clone_size: few
cdr3_length: 15
j_call: TRBJ2-1
v_call: TRBV7-3
d_call: TRBD2
cdr3_nt: TGTGCCAGCAGCTTACAAGCGGGAGCAGGCGATGAGCAGTTCTTC
cdr3_aa: CASSLQAGAGDEQFF

clone_size: -
cdr3_length: 14
j_call: TRBJ2-2
v_call: TRBV5-1
d_call: -
cdr3_nt: TGCGCCAGCAGAAGCGGCCCGAACACCGGGGAGCTGTTTTTT
cdr3_aa: CASRSGPNTGELFF

clone_size: -
cdr3_length: 13
j_call: TRBJ2-7
v_call: TRBV27
d_call: -
cdr3_nt: TGTGCCAGCTCCGGGACACACTCCTACGAGCAGTACTTC
cdr3_aa: CASSGTHSYEQYF

clone_size: few
cdr3_length: 14
j_call: TRBJ1-5
v_call: TRBV12-3/TRBV12-4
d_call: -
cdr3_nt: TGTGCCAGCACCATCTCGACCCCCAATCAGCCCCAGCATTTT
cdr3_aa: CASTISTPNQPQHF

clone_size: -
cdr3_length: 13
j_call: TRBJ2-1
v_call: TRBV4-2
d_call: -
cdr3_nt: TGTGCCAGCAGCCAACCTAATGACGGTGAGCAGTTCTTC
cdr3_aa: CASSQPNDGEQFF

clone_size: -
cdr3_length: 14
j_call: TRBJ1-1
v_call: TRBV5-1
d_call: -
cdr3_nt: TGCGCCAGCAGCTTGGTTTCCAGGGACACTGAAGCTTTCTTT
cdr3_aa: CASSLVSRDTEAFF

clone_size: -
cdr3_length: 14
j_call: TRBJ1-1
v_call: TRBV27
d_call: -
cdr3_nt: TGTGCCAGCAGTTTTACGACAGAGAACACTGAAGCTTTCTTT
cdr3_aa: CASSFTTENTEAFF

clone_size: -
cdr3_length: 16
j_call: TRBJ2-3
v_call: TRBV5-4
d_call: TRBD2
cdr3_nt: TGTGCCAGCAGCAGGGGACTAGCGGGGGGGGCAGGTACGCAGTATTTT
cdr3_aa: CASSRGLAGGAGTQYF

clone_size: few
cdr3_length: 14
j_call: TRBJ1-2
v_call: TRBV5-6
d_call: TRBD1
cdr3_nt: TGTGCCAGCAGCTTGGGTGCAGGGGGGTTGGGCTACACCTTC
cdr3_aa: CASSLGAGGLGYTF

clone_size: many
cdr3_length: 20
j_call: TRBJ2-1
v_call: TRBV6-2/TRBV6-3
d_call: TRBD2
cdr3_nt: TGTGCCAGCAGTTACTCGCGCTTCCAGCGGGGGGGAAACTCCTACAATGAGCAGTTCTTC
cdr3_aa: CASSYSRFQRGGNSYNEQFF